A selection of T cell receptor beta chains follows, all from one sample in a study of long-term antiretroviral therapy in people with HIV. TCRdb's copy holds only in-frame clones and misses some; the assay was immunoSEQ multiplex PCR. The data contain 20,000 to 30,000 clones, about 85% of them singletons. This specimen consisted of unsorted PBMCs, obtained more than 2.6 years after starting antiretroviral therapy. Source of these receptors: a man in his forties with HIV. Each CDR3 is given with its conserved first and last residue. D genes are given only for firm matches. Rows give clone size only sometimes, using once, few, many, or a class for an expanded clone.

d_call j_call v_call clone_size cdr3_nt cdr3_aa
. TRBJ2-2 TRBV2 few TGTGCCAGCCGTCCCGGACAGAGTACTATGACCGGGGAGCTGTTTTTT CASRPGQSTMTGELFF
. TRBJ2-2 TRBV30 . TGTGCCTGGAGACCCCGTCATATCGGGGAGCTGTTTTTT CAWRPRHIGELFF
. TRBJ1-2 TRBV6-5 . TGTGCCAGCAGTTACTCGTTTAGGGCCCCGGACTATGGCTACACCTTC CASSYSFRAPDYGYTF
. TRBJ1-2 TRBV9 . TGTGCCAGCAGCGTTGACAGGAACTATGGCTACACCTTC CASSVDRNYGYTF
. TRBJ2-7 TRBV29-1 . TGCAGCGTTGGGCCCTCCGGCACTAATCGGGAGCAGTACTTC CSVGPSGTNREQYF
TRBD2 TRBJ2-2 TRBV5-5 . TGTGCCAGCAGCTTGACCTCTAGCGGGGGTACAAGCGGGGAGCTGTTTTTT CASSLTSSGGTSGELFF
. TRBJ2-4 TRBV2 . TGTGCCAGCAGTGAAGGGGGAAACATTCAGTACTTC CASSEGGNIQYF
. TRBJ1-1 TRBV7-2 once TGTGCCAGCAGCTTAGTGGGGGGGTTTTACACTGAAGCTTTCTTT CASSLVGGFYTEAFF
TRBD1 TRBJ2-7 TRBV4-3 . TGCGCCAGCAGCCCCTCCCGGACAGGGGTTACCTACGAGCAGTACTTC CASSPSRTGVTYEQYF
. TRBJ2-1 TRBV19 . TGTGCCAGTAGTGCCCCTCTCTTGCACAATGAGCAGTTCTTC CASSAPLLHNEQFF
. TRBJ2-5 TRBV4-3 . TGCGCCAGCAGCCAAGATCGGGCAGGGTCGGGAGAGACCCAGTACTTC CASSQDRAGSGETQYF
. TRBJ2-3 TRBV4-2 . TGTGCCAGCAGCCAAGAGGTCAGCACAGATACGCAGTATTTT CASSQEVSTDTQYF
. TRBJ1-5 TRBV19 . TGTGCCAGTAACACAAACGGGGGTAGCAATCAGCCCCAGCATTTT CASNTNGGSNQPQHF
TRBD1 TRBJ1-1 TRBV18 . TGTGCCAGCGCCTTGGACAGGGACACTGAAGCTTTCTTT CASALDRDTEAFF